The present entry profiles one T cell receptor beta chain with its context. The data were obtained in a study of blood T cell repertoires in COVID-19. Here immunoSEQ multiplex PCR was the method, and the copy in TCRdb shows in-frame clones only, minus some. The sample lists about 220,000 clones; more than 70% were seen once. Trimming left V 4 bases short and J 4 bases short, with 4 bases between. The CDR3 runs 11 residues. The germline CDR1 and CDR2 sequences are MNHEY and SVGAGI. V is TRBV6-5 and J is TRBJ1-2; D ambiguous. This receptor was obtained from an elderly woman with acute or convalescent COVID-19. The sequencing input was peripheral blood. The CDR3 region has the DNA TGTGCCAGCAGTTCCGGCTATGGCTACACCTTC. This encodes CASSSGYGYTF.